A single sample gave rise to the 22 T cell receptor beta chains below, sequenced in a study of glioma-infiltrating T cells after dendritic cell vaccination. Generated by immunoSEQ multiplex PCR, the TCRdb table keeps only in-frame clones and is missing some. The sample shows 72,000 or so clones, around 87% of them seen only once. Specified time point: after dendritic cell vaccination, including at tumor progression/relapse. Here the sequenced sample was blood, taken after dendritic cell vaccination. These receptors were taken from a human donor with glioblastoma.

This clone was observed a handful of times. This chain connects TRBV6-6 to TRBJ2-5; 7 nucleotides line up with TRBD2. CDR3 length: 15 amino acids. V gave up 2 bases and J gave up 2 bases; unmatched junction bases: 5. Germline values: CDR1 MNHNY, CDR2 SVGAGI (reference sequence). The CDR3 region has the DNA TGTGCCAGCAGTTACCTCCAGCGGGGTCAAGAGACCCAGTACTTC. Residues: CASSYLQRGQETQYF.

The genes are TRBV29-1 and TRBJ2-7; 12 bases match TRBD1. Looked up from germline, CDR1 is SQVTM and CDR2 is ANQGSEA. Losses at the gene ends were 7 bases for V and 6 bases for J; bases not matched to a gene: 10. This CDR3 contains 14 residues. In DNA form, the CDR3 reads TGCAGCGCAGACACCGGGACAGGGGGCTCCGAGCAGTACTTC. Protein: CSADTGTGGSEQYF.

This clone has a handful of counts. The rearrangement links TRBV6-6 to TRBJ2-7, with D perhaps TRBD2 (6 bases). The CDR3 is made up of 12 amino acids. Trimming cost V 2 bases and J 6 bases, with 8 bases left between them. Germline-derived CDR1 and CDR2 are MNHNY and SVGAGI (reference sequence). As DNA, the CDR3 is TGTGCCAGCAGTTACGGGACTGGCGAGCAGTACTTC. It yields the protein CASSYGTGEQYF.

J is TRBJ2-6 and V is TRBV5-1; D perhaps matches TRBD1 (6 bases). Trimming stripped 0 bases from V and 1 base from J, with 11 bases between. The CDR3 runs 17 residues. The germline gives CDR1 SGHRS, CDR2 YFSETQ. The CDR3 sequence: CASSLATGRSGANVLTF. The CDR3 nucleotides are TGCGCCAGCAGCTTGGCTACAGGGCGGTCTGGGGCCAACGTCCTGACTTTC.

This clone is a singleton in its sample. The chain joins TRBV5-1 to TRBJ2-5; 9 bases align to TRBD1. J lost 5 bases, V lost 6 bases, and 8 bases had no gene match. Germline-derived CDR1 and CDR2 are SGHRS and YFSETQ. This CDR3 has 14 residues. DNA of the CDR3: TGCGCCAGCACATACGGGACAGGGTTGGAGACCCAGTACTTC. This encodes CASTYGTGLETQYF.

This clone was seen just once. The genes are TRBV6-5 and TRBJ1-5, with D possibly matching TRBD1 (5 bases). The CDR3 is 13 amino acids. CDR1 is MNHEY and CDR2 is SVGAGI in the germline V gene. V lost 2 bases and J 7 bases, leaving 9 bases between the germline ends. The DNA of the CDR3 is TGTGCCAGCAGTTACGGGGGGAGGCAGCCCCAGCATTTT. It translates to CASSYGGRQPQHF.

This sequence joins TRBV7-3 and TRBJ2-7, with TRBD2 matching 9 bases. Germline V gives CDR1 SGHTA, CDR2 FQGTGA. V shed 6 bases, J shed 5 bases, and the junction held 8 bases outside the gene matches. The CDR3 consists of 14 residues. CDR3 residues: CASSLSGSANEQYF. The CDR3 DNA follows: TGTGCCAGCAGTCTTAGCGGGAGCGCGAACGAGCAGTACTTC.

The V and J genes are TRBV19 and TRBJ2-3; tentatively, D is TRBD2 (6 bases). From germline, CDR1 is LNHDA and CDR2 SQIVND (reference sequence). This CDR3 is 14 amino acids long. With 4 bases removed from V and 5 bases from J, the gap between germline ends came to 13 bases. The CDR3 reads CASSTAGSVDTQYF. CDR3 sequence (DNA): TGTGCCAGTAGTACCGCGGGGTCGGTAGATACGCAGTATTTT.

The chain uses TRBV7-8 and TRBJ2-7, with D tentatively TRBD1 (6 bases). This CDR3 contains 14 residues. CDR1 is SGHVS and CDR2 is FQNEAQ in the germline V gene. V lost 3 bases to trimming and J lost 0 bases, with 9 bases between them. DNA for the CDR3: TGTGCCAGCAGCTTGACAGGAAGCTCCTACGAGCAGTACTTC. Protein: CASSLTGSSYEQYF. Using reference TRBV7-8 and TRBJ2-7 for the parts outside the CDR3, the full variable domain is GAGVSQSPRYKVAKRGQDVALRCDPISGHVSLFWYQQALGQGPEFLTYFQNEAQLDKSGLPSDRFFAERPEGSVSTLKIQRTQQEDSAVYLCASSLTGSSYEQYFGPGTRLTVT.

On this clone itself: One end of the junction fails to match germline, which may point to a read error. The chain combines TRBV7-9 with TRBJ2-5; D is perhaps TRBD1 (7 bases). From germline, CDR1 is SEHNR and CDR2 FQNEAQ (reference sequence). The CDR3 consists of 15 residues. The CDR3 reads CASGLGRTGGETQYF. The CDR3 region has the DNA TGTGCCAGCGGCTTAGGGAGGACAGGCGGAGAGACCCAGTACTTC.

Only a few counts were recorded for this clone. This chain joins TRBV6-1 and TRBJ1-3; weak D call: TRBD1 (6 bases). Deletions cut 11 bases from V and 0 bases from J, with 11 bases between. This CDR3 comprises 13 residues. The germline V gene encodes CDR1 MNHNS and CDR2 SASEGT. CDR3 in DNA: TGTGCCGGGACATTTGCCTCTGGAAACACCATATATTTT. Protein sequence: CAGTFASGNTIYF.

The rearrangement joins TRBV30 to TRBJ1-5, with a possible D match to TRBD1 (6 bases). Germline values: CDR1 GTSNPN, CDR2 SVGIG (reference sequence). CDR3 length: 16 residues. The V and J ends lost 3 bases and 2 bases respectively, with 17 bases between them. DNA of the CDR3: TGTGCCTGGAGAGTGGGGGGCAGCGGGGGCAATCAGCCCCAGCATTTT. Amino acid sequence: CAWRVGGSGGNQPQHF. Using reference TRBV30 and TRBJ1-5 for the parts outside the CDR3, the full variable domain is SQTIHQWPATLVQPVGSPLSLECTVEGTSNPNLYWYRQAAGRGLQLLFYSVGIGQISSEVPQNLSASRPQDRQFILSSKKLLLSDSGFYLCAWRVGGSGGNQPQHFGDGTRLSIL.

This clone has only one observation. This rearrangement joins TRBV5-4 to TRBJ2-6; 7 bases align to TRBD1. Germline V gene data show CDR1 as SGHNT and CDR2 as YYREEE (reference sequence). This CDR3 spans 17 amino acids. V trimming: 0 bases; J trimming: 0 bases; junction bases outside the gene matches: 3. The CDR3 sequence is CASSLGTGASGANVLTF. The CDR3 DNA sequence: TGTGCCAGCAGCTTGGGGACAGGTGCCTCTGGGGCCAACGTCCTGACTTTC.

The rearrangement links TRBV12-5 to TRBJ2-7; 8 bases fit TRBD1. CDR1 and CDR2 from the germline V gene are LGHNT and FRNRAP. V lost 5 bases and J lost 2; bases outside the gene matches: 2. This CDR3 spans 13 amino acids. CDR3 nucleotide sequence: TGTGCTAGTGGTGGACAGGGAGCCTACGAGCAGTACTTC. It is translated as CASGGQGAYEQYF.

V and J are TRBV6-1 and TRBJ1-5; no clear D. Germline V lookup: CDR1 MNHNS, CDR2 SASEGT. V lost 2 bases and J 0 bases, leaving 8 bases between the germline ends. This CDR3 has 15 residues. This CDR3 is CASSERQVSNQPQHF. The CDR3, as DNA: TGTGCCAGCAGTGAAAGGCAGGTTAGCAATCAGCCCCAGCATTTT.

The rearrangement links TRBV11-3 to TRBJ2-1; a possible D gene is TRBD2 (6 bases). This CDR3 contains 12 residues. Germline assignment: CDR1 SGHNT and CDR2 YENEEA. Trimming removed 5 bases at V and 10 bases at J, with 12 bases between. CDR3: CASSRPGGEQFF. The CDR3 bases are TGTGCCAGCAGCCGACCCGGGGGAGAGCAGTTCTTC.

This rearrangement joins TRBV6-5 to TRBJ1-1; D not certain. Germline V gene lookup returns CDR1 MNHEY and CDR2 SVGAGI. This CDR3 spans 14 amino acids. Trimming pared 5 bases from V and 1 base from J, leaving 11 bases between. CDR3 loop: CASSEPDTNTEAFF. In nucleotides, the CDR3 is TGTGCCAGCAGTGAGCCCGATACGAACACTGAAGCTTTCTTT.

V gene TRBV30 combines with J gene TRBJ1-1, with 7 bases matching TRBD1. Germline V gives CDR1 GTSNPN, CDR2 SVGIG (reference sequence). The CDR3 runs to 14 residues. With V trimmed by 0 bases and J by 11 bases, 12 bases remained unmatched. CDR3 nucleotide sequence: TGTGCCTGGAGTGTAAGAGGGGGCGCGGATCGGGCTTTCTTT. This encodes CAWSVRGGADRAFF.

This rearrangement joins TRBV27 to TRBJ1-6, with TRBD1 identical over 8 bases. J lost 10 bases, V lost 3 bases, and 5 bases had no gene match. The germline CDR1 and CDR2 sequences are MNHEY and SMNVEV (reference sequence). This CDR3 has 14 amino acids. CDR3 sequence (DNA): TGTGCCAGCAGTTTGACAGGGGTAAACTCACCCCTCCACTTT. Translating gives CASSLTGVNSPLHF.

The gene calls are TRBV7-9 and TRBJ1-4, with TRBD1 matching 8 bases. V lost 3 bases, J lost 7 bases, and 10 bases stayed unmatched. The CDR3 is 16 amino acids. Germline-derived CDR1 and CDR2 are SEHNR and FQNEAQ (reference sequence). The CDR3, as DNA: TGTGCCAGCAGCTTTCCCAGGGGGCGAGACAGTGAAAAACTGTTTTTT. Residues: CASSFPRGRDSEKLFF.

The chain links TRBV28 to TRBJ2-1, with 9 nucleotides matching TRBD1. From germline, CDR1 is MDHEN and CDR2 SYDVKM. J gave up 7 bases and V 5 bases, and 9 bases lay outside the gene matches. This CDR3 comprises 15 residues. The CDR3 protein is CASSPPGTGSNEQFF. The CDR3 nucleotides are TGTGCCAGCAGTCCCCCCGGGACAGGGTCAAATGAGCAGTTCTTC.

V and J are TRBV18 and TRBJ2-1; 8 nucleotides line up with TRBD1. CDR3 length equals 14 residues. Germline trimming cut 2 bases from V and 9 bases from J; bases unmatched to any gene: 6. Germline V gene data show CDR1 as KGHSH and CDR2 as LQKENI. For the CDR3, the DNA is TGTGCCAGCTCACCATTAAGGGACAGGACTGAGCAGTTCTTC. Translating gives CASSPLRDRTEQFF.